Shown below are 21 T cell receptor beta chains from a single sample sequenced in a study of T cells in Graves' hyperthyroidism and ophthalmopathy. The CDR3 regions of TCR beta were amplified from RNA transcripts. The HTBI primer set drove a first-round RT-PCR of the TCR CDR3. TCRdb reprocessed the multiplex PCR reads with MiXCR, giving one entry per CDR3 protein. This sample carries around 600,000 distinct CDR3 sequences, approximately 14% of them seen once, and the ten largest clones take about 12%. What was sequenced was blood. The receptors originated from a woman between 50 and 59 years old with Graves' ophthalmopathy.

This clonotype was picked up many times. The CDR3 loop reads CASSSLAYTDTQYF. Here the CDR3 DNA reads TGTGCCAGCAGCTCCCTGGCTTACACAGATACGCAGTATTTT. This chain links TRBV7-2 with TRBJ2-3, with D uncertain. Germline assignment: CDR1 SGHTA and CDR2 FQGNSA. V was shortened by 4 bases and J by 2 bases, with 10 bases between the two germline ends. The CDR3 is 14 residues long.

The rearrangement joins TRBV5-1 to TRBJ2-2, with 14 bases aligning to TRBD2. The germline V gene has CDR1 SGHRS and CDR2 YFSETQ. There are 17 residues in the CDR3. J lost 0 bases, V lost 7 bases, and 5 bases had no gene match. CDR3 protein: CASRLGLAGANTGELFF. The DNA for the CDR3 is TGCGCCAGCCGCCTGGGACTAGCGGGAGCGAACACCGGGGAGCTGTTTTTT. Full variable domain (rest looked up from reference TRBV5-1 and TRBJ2-2): KAGVTQTPRYLIKTRGQQVTLSCSPISGHRSVSWYQQTPGQGLQFLFEYFSETQRNKGNFPGRFSGRQFSNSRSEMNVSTLELGDSALYLCASRLGLAGANTGELFFGEGSRLTVL.

V and J are TRBV12-5 and TRBJ2-7; 12 bases match TRBD2. The length of the CDR3 is 17 residues. J gave up 1 base and V 6 bases, and 10 bases lay outside the gene matches. Germline values: CDR1 LGHNT, CDR2 FRNRAP. The CDR3 coding sequence is TGTGCTAGTGGAGGCCGCCCTAGCGGGAGGGATTCCTACGAGCAGTACTTC. Amino acids: CASGGRPSGRDSYEQYF.

The chain recombines TRBV4-1 with TRBJ1-2, with 10 nucleotides matching TRBD1. V lost 0 bases, J lost 6 bases, and 1 base stayed unmatched. There are 14 residues in the CDR3. Per germline, CDR1 MGHRA and CDR2 YSYEKL. CDR3 sequence: CASSQEGTGDGYTF. The CDR3 coding sequence is TGCGCCAGCAGCCAAGAGGGGACAGGGGATGGCTACACCTTC.

V gene TRBV20-1 combines with J gene TRBJ2-1; 10 bases line up with TRBD2. CDR3 size: 15 residues. CDR1 is DFQATT and CDR2 is SNEGSKA in the germline V gene (reference sequence). J gave up 12 bases and V 3 bases, and 14 bases lay outside the gene matches. CDR3 coding DNA: TGCAGTGCTAGTCACCCGGGACTAGCGTCTCATGGGCAGTTCTTC. Translation gives CSASHPGLASHGQFF.

This clonotype was counted ten times or more. This chain connects TRBV5-1 to TRBJ2-5; D gene unclear. The CDR3 has 15 residues. Germline V gives CDR1 SGHRS, CDR2 YFSETQ. The V gene lost 0 bases and the J gene lost 1 base, with 10 bases spanning the gap. The DNA for the CDR3 is TGCGCCAGCAGCTTGGCCCCCGGTGCCCAAGAGACCCAGTACTTC. Translating gives CASSLAPGAQETQYF.

This clonotype occurred many times. In DNA form, the CDR3 reads TGTGCCAGCAGCACAGGGGGCGTAGTCGGAGGCTACACCTTC. This translates into CASSTGGVVGGYTF. The chain joins TRBV28 to TRBJ1-2; 9 bases map to TRBD1. Looked up from germline, CDR1 is MDHEN and CDR2 is SYDVKM. This CDR3 region has 14 residues. V lost 6 bases, J lost 8 bases, and 10 bases stayed unmatched.

This clonotype was seen only a few times. The chain joins TRBV6-1 to TRBJ1-2; D uncertain. Germline V gene data show CDR1 as MNHNS and CDR2 as SASEGT. CDR3 length: 13 residues. V lost 5 bases and J 8 bases, leaving 15 bases between the germline ends. The CDR3: CASSSLVFSGYTF. CDR3 DNA: TGTGCCAGCAGTTCCCTAGTATTCTCGGGCTACACCTTC.

This clonotype turned up a few times. The chain couples TRBV20-1 to TRBJ2-5, with 9 bases lining up with TRBD2. V lost 6 bases and J lost 2; bases outside the gene matches: 7. The germline V gene has CDR1 DFQATT and CDR2 SNEGSKA (reference sequence). The CDR3 extends over 14 amino acids. CDR3 coding DNA: TGCAGTGCAAGATTAGCGGGGGTTCAAGAGACCCAGTACTTC. Amino acids: CSARLAGVQETQYF.

This clonotype was found many times. The chain links TRBV27 to TRBJ2-7; D tentatively reads TRBD1 or TRBD2 (5 bases each). Trimming removed 11 bases at V and 1 base at J, with 15 bases between. Germline V gene sequence: CDR1 MNHEY, CDR2 SMNVEV (reference sequence). The length of the CDR3 is 13 residues. Here the CDR3 reads CAASSGGSYEQYF. DNA for the CDR3: TGTGCCGCCAGCAGTGGGGGATCCTACGAGCAGTACTTC.

This clonotype was counted ten times or more. Here the CDR3 reads CASSLVANQPQHF. As DNA, the CDR3 is TGTGCCAGCAGCTTAGTTGCAAATCAGCCCCAGCATTTT. The genes are TRBV7-2 and TRBJ1-5; the D is unclear. Germline V lookup: CDR1 SGHTA, CDR2 FQGNSA. V lost 1 base, J lost 4 bases, and 5 bases lay in between. The CDR3 is made up of 13 amino acids.

This clonotype was detected many times. The V and J genes are TRBV3-1 and TRBJ2-3; possibly TRBD1 or TRBD2 for D (5 bases each). The CDR3 is 13 amino acids. Trimming removed 0 bases from V and 10 bases from J, with 11 bases in between. Germline V lookup: CDR1 LGHDT, CDR2 YNNKEL (reference sequence). The CDR3 region has the DNA TGTGCCAGCAGCCAAGATAGGGACGGCCCGCAGTATTTT. Translated: CASSQDRDGPQYF.

In its sample, this clonotype was seen many times. The CDR3 sequence: CASSQEMNTEAFF. The CDR3 DNA sequence: TGTGCCAGCAGCCAAGAAATGAACACTGAAGCTTTCTTT. The chain carries TRBV3-1 and TRBJ1-1; D gene ambiguous. Germline CDR1 LGHDT, CDR2 YNNKEL (reference sequence). V was pared by 0 bases and J by 0 bases, with 2 bases between. This CDR3 region has 13 residues.

This clonotype showed up just a few times. The chain couples TRBV9 to TRBJ1-1; D is unresolved. The CDR3 spans 14 residues. Germline V CDR1 and CDR2: SGDLS, YYNGEE. The V and J ends lost 1 base and 1 base respectively, with 8 bases between them. CDR3 in amino acids: CASSVSLQNTEAFF. The CDR3 DNA is TGTGCCAGCAGCGTATCCTTACAGAACACTGAAGCTTTCTTT.

In its sample, this clonotype was seen many times. The gene calls are TRBV7-9 and TRBJ1-1; D is perhaps TRBD1 (6 bases). Trimming shortened V by 4 bases and J by 2 bases, and 17 bases separated the two germline ends. This CDR3 is built from 16 residues. Germline lookup yields CDR1 SEHNR and CDR2 FQNEAQ (reference sequence). This chain's CDR3 is CASSSQGTVINTEAFF. The CDR3 DNA sequence: TGTGCCAGCAGCTCGCAGGGGACTGTGATTAACACTGAAGCTTTCTTT.

This clonotype has ten or more counts. This chain links TRBV24-1 with TRBJ2-1, with D possibly being TRBD1 (6 bases). The CDR3 runs to 17 residues. Trimming removed 4 bases from V and 5 bases from J, with 20 bases in between. CDR1 is KGHDR and CDR2 is SFDVKD in the germline V gene. For the CDR3, the DNA is TGTGCCACCAGTGACATTCGGACAGTCGACCCCCACAATGAGCAGTTCTTC. Translation gives CATSDIRTVDPHNEQFF.

V usage is TRBV25-1 and J usage is TRBJ1-1, with D maybe TRBD1 (5 bases). The CDR3 extends over 17 amino acids. V lost 2 bases, J lost 0 bases, and 16 bases lay in between. Germline CDR1 MGHDK, CDR2 SYGVNS. The CDR3 here is CASSETPRGGLNTEAFF. Here the CDR3 DNA reads TGTGCCAGCAGTGAAACCCCGCGGGGGGGACTGAACACTGAAGCTTTCTTT. The variable domain in full, with the rest retrieved from reference TRBV25-1 and TRBJ1-1, is EADIYQTPRYLVIGTGKKITLECSQTMGHDKMYWYQQDPGMELHLIHYSYGVNSTEKGDLSSESTVSRIRTEHFPLTLESARPSHTSQYLCASSETPRGGLNTEAFFGQGTRLTVV.

This clonotype showed up many times. The gene calls are TRBV28 and TRBJ2-7; no definite D call. The CDR3 is 13 residues long. Germline values: CDR1 MDHEN, CDR2 SYDVKM. The V end was cut by 6 bases, the J end by 4 bases, with 13 bases between. CDR3 protein: CASSSGQNYEQYF. CDR3 DNA sequence: TGTGCCAGCAGCTCCGGGCAGAATTACGAGCAGTACTTC. Variable domain in full (rest from reference TRBV28 and TRBJ2-7): DVKVTQSSRYLVKRTGEKVFLECVQDMDHENMFWYRQDPGLGLRLIYFSYDVKMKEKGDIPEGYSVSREKKERFSLILESASTNQTSMYLCASSSGQNYEQYFGPGTRLTVT.

This clonotype was counted between two and nine times. The rearrangement links TRBV6-1 to TRBJ1-1; no definite D call. CDR1 and CDR2 from the germline V gene are MNHNS and SASEGT. The CDR3 is 13 amino acids. The V end was cut by 2 bases, the J end by 1 base, with 5 bases between. CDR3 coding DNA: TGTGCCAGCAGTGAATCAGAGAACACTGAAGCTTTCTTT. It translates to CASSESENTEAFF.

This clonotype was counted at least ten times. The rearrangement joins TRBV7-9 to TRBJ2-7; 7 nucleotides agree with TRBD1. The CDR3 covers 16 residues. CDR1 SEHNR and CDR2 FQNEAQ come from the germline V gene (reference sequence). V shed 2 bases and J 9 bases; nucleotides not matched to a gene: 16. The CDR3, as DNA: TGTGCCAGCAGCTTACCGACTCGGGACAGCGAGATTGCGCAGTACTTC. Translated: CASSLPTRDSEIAQYF.

V gene TRBV15 combines with J gene TRBJ2-1; D is possibly TRBD1 or TRBD2 (7 bases each). CDR1 and CDR2 (germline): LNHNV, YYDKDF (reference sequence). V gave up 3 bases and J gave up 7 bases, with 16 bases separating them. The CDR3 covers 15 residues. DNA of the CDR3: TGTGCCACCAGCAGTACACAGGGGAGGGCTAATGAGCAGTTCTTC. Its translation is CATSSTQGRANEQFF.